This T cell receptor beta chain was found in a study of T cell responses to AZD1222 COVID-19 vaccine. The repertoire was sequenced with immunoSEQ multiplex PCR; TCRdb's copy has only in-frame clones and lacks some. The sample shows approximately 150,000 clones, 88% of them seen only once. About this clone: Its antigen is unidentified.

Study results and limitations: Among those given AZD1222, only five or six were seropositive at baseline. Most donors were white British, females outnumbered males, and clonal diversity was possibly underestimated. Two AZD1222 administrations were followed by greater Spike-specific TCR breadth and depth.

The germline V gene encodes CDR1 LNHDA and CDR2 SQIVND (reference sequence). The CDR3 is made up of 14 amino acids. Trimming took off 5 bases at V and 8 bases at J, with 18 bases between the two ends. The gene calls are TRBV19 and TRBJ1-2; D is unresolved. The TCR originated in an adult who received the MenACWY meningococcal vaccine as a control. Source: peripheral blood, taken 28 days after the second dose of the MenACWY control vaccine. Here the CDR3 DNA reads TGTGCCAGTAGTTCCGGCCCGGATCGAGGAGGCTACACCTTC. Protein: CASSSGPDRGGYTF.